One sample yielded the 12 T cell receptor beta chains listed below, sequenced in a study of blood T cell repertoires in COVID-19 (dated by TCRdb to the early 2020s). The protocol used for the library was the immunoSEQ multiplex PCR assay. In its TCRdb copy, this immuneACCESS table keeps in-frame sequences only and misses some clones. Where compared with another copy, unresolved V genes explain less than half of these, and the others have no known cause. Recorded for this sample are 90,000 to 110,000 clones; roughly 79% of them occurred a single time. The ten largest clonotypes hold less than 45% of the sample. Sequences were obtained from peripheral blood. These receptors were collected from a man older than 75 with acute or convalescent COVID-19.

V is TRBV15 and J is TRBJ2-7; TRBD1 is a possible D gene (5 bases). Between the trimmed V and J ends, which lost 3 bases and 3 bases, there was a span of 6 bases. This CDR3 contains 12 residues. Germline V gives CDR1 LNHNV, CDR2 YYDKDF (reference sequence). This chain's CDR3 is CATSRDIYEQYF. The DNA for the CDR3 is TGTGCCACCAGCAGGGACATCTACGAGCAGTACTTC.

V gene TRBV5-4 combines with J gene TRBJ2-3, with D maybe TRBD1 (6 bases). With 2 bases removed from V and 1 base from J, the gap between germline ends came to 8 bases. The CDR3 is 14 residues long. The V gene's germline CDR1 is SGHNT and CDR2 YYREEE (reference sequence). The CDR3 loop reads CASSLEGGTDTQYF. DNA of the CDR3: TGTGCCAGCAGCTTAGAGGGGGGCACAGATACGCAGTATTTT. Filled out from reference TRBV5-4 and TRBJ2-3, the complete variable domain reads ETGVTQSPTHLIKTRGQQVTLRCSSQSGHNTVSWYQQALGQGPQFIFQYYREEENGRGNFPPRFSGLQFPNYSSELNVNALELDDSALYLCASSLEGGTDTQYFGPGTRLTVL.

The chain joins TRBV7-2 to TRBJ2-2; TRBD2 matches at 11 bases. The germline V gene encodes CDR1 SGHTA and CDR2 FQGNSA. The CDR3 is 16 residues long. The ends lost 5 bases at V and 2 bases at J; junction bases unmatched: 4. CDR3 sequence: CASSQTSGTNTGELFF. CDR3 nucleotides: TGTGCCAGCAGCCAGACTAGCGGGACCAACACCGGGGAGCTGTTTTTT.

The chain combines TRBV5-1 with TRBJ2-6, with TRBD1 as a possible D gene (6 bases). The V end lost 2 bases, the J end lost 2 bases, and 11 bases lay between the germline ends. Germline V gene data show CDR1 as SGHRS and CDR2 as YFSETQ. This CDR3 is 16 amino acids long. Here the CDR3 reads CASSFAGGTGANVLTF. CDR3 coding DNA: TGCGCCAGCAGCTTCGCTGGGGGCACTGGGGCCAACGTCCTGACTTTC.

The genes are TRBV6-2 or TRBV6-3 and TRBJ2-7; D perhaps matches TRBD1 (5 bases). Germline loops: CDR1 MNHEY, CDR2 SVGEGT. V lost 4 bases and J 2 bases, leaving 12 bases between the germline ends. This CDR3 is 14 amino acids long. This chain's CDR3 is CASSFNRLAYEQYF. CDR3 DNA sequence: TGTGCCAGCAGTTTTAACAGGCTAGCCTACGAGCAGTACTTC.

The rearrangement joins TRBV28 to TRBJ1-3; D might be TRBD1 (5 bases). The CDR3 contains 15 residues. The V gene's germline CDR1 is MDHEN and CDR2 SYDVKM. V was cut by 4 bases and J by 2 bases, with 12 bases left in between. The CDR3 region has the DNA TGTGCCAGCAGTTCGCCGGAGGGGACTGGAAACACCATATATTTT. It translates to CASSSPEGTGNTIYF.

This chain links TRBV5-1 with TRBJ1-1; D is possibly TRBD1 (6 bases). Trimming removed 4 bases at V and 1 base at J, with 11 bases between. Germline values: CDR1 SGHRS, CDR2 YFSETQ. The CDR3 has 14 residues. CDR3 sequence (DNA): TGCGCCAGCAGCCAAGGGACATGGAACACTGAAGCTTTCTTT. Translation gives CASSQGTWNTEAFF.

This chain links TRBV2 with TRBJ1-5; a weak D match, TRBD1 (5 bases). The V gene's germline CDR1 is SNHLY and CDR2 FYNNEI. V shed 2 bases and J shed 4 bases, with 12 bases lying between them. CDR3 size: 15 residues. For the CDR3, the DNA is TGTGCCAGCAGTGAATATGGGGCAGCTAATCAGCCCCAGCATTTT. It translates to CASSEYGAANQPQHF.

The rearrangement joins TRBV28 to TRBJ1-5; D remains ambiguous. Trimming pared 2 bases from V and 3 bases from J, leaving 8 bases between. Germline loops: CDR1 MDHEN, CDR2 SYDVKM. The CDR3 loop spans 14 amino acids. In nucleotides, the CDR3 is TGTGCCAGCAGTTTAGTTCAAGCCAATCAGCCCCAGCATTTT. Residues: CASSLVQANQPQHF. Variable domain in full (rest from reference TRBV28 and TRBJ1-5): DVKVTQSSRYLVKRTGEKVFLECVQDMDHENMFWYRQDPGLGLRLIYFSYDVKMKEKGDIPEGYSVSREKKERFSLILESASTNQTSMYLCASSLVQANQPQHFGDGTRLSIL.

The J gene is TRBJ2-1, the V gene TRBV3-1 (or the pseudogene TRBV3-2), with 10 bases lining up with TRBD2. The junction had 16 bases not matched to a gene; V was cut back by 1 base and J by 7 bases. CDR1 LGHDT and CDR2 YNNKEL come from the germline V gene (reference sequence). The CDR3 consists of 19 residues. The chain's CDR3 is CASSQVRAGSGRAQNEQFF. For the CDR3, the DNA is TGTGCCAGCAGCCAAGTCCGCGCGGGCAGCGGGAGGGCCCAGAATGAGCAGTTCTTC.

The chain links TRBV28 to TRBJ1-5, with D possibly being TRBD1 (6 bases). Trimming left V 6 bases short and J 0 bases short, with 9 bases between. The CDR3 is 14 residues long. CDR1 and CDR2 from the germline V gene are MDHEN and SYDVKM. The CDR3 nucleotides read TGTGCCAGCAGCCGGACAGATAGCAATCAGCCCCAGCATTTT. Its protein is CASSRTDSNQPQHF.

V is TRBV5-1 and J is TRBJ2-7; D possibly corresponds to TRBD1 (5 bases). The V and J ends lost 3 bases and 1 base respectively, with 11 bases between them. Germline lookup yields CDR1 SGHRS and CDR2 YFSETQ. This CDR3 has 14 residues. DNA for the CDR3: TGCGCCAGCAGCTCAGACAGTACGTCCTACGAGCAGTACTTC. Its translation: CASSSDSTSYEQYF.